This TCR beta chain was documented in a study of OX40 agonist ivuxolimab in advanced cancers. It was autoimmune disease history or systemic immunosuppression that excluded patients. CDR3 length: 13 residues. Trimming removed 4 bases from V and 2 bases from J, with 7 bases in between. CDR1 and CDR2 from the germline V gene are MNHEY and SVGAGI. Method: immunoSEQ multiplex PCR; TCRdb's copy keeps in-frame clones and lacks some. This repertoire shows tens of thousands of clones, around 90% found once; its top ten account for about 0.95%. The specimen was CD4+ or CD8+ T cells sorted from blood, collected in a trial of the OX40 agonist ivuxolimab. V and J are TRBV6-5 and TRBJ2-3; D is undetermined. This sequence was found in an adult with an advanced solid tumor such as melanoma, head and neck, liver or kidney cancer. The CDR3 DNA reads TGTGCCAGCAGTTCTCAGTCCACAGATACGCAGTATTTT. It specifies CASSSQSTDTQYF.